The rows below give T cell receptor beta chains drawn from one sample of a study of cytomegalovirus exposure and HLA in healthy donors. Measured with immunoSEQ multiplex PCR; TCRdb has only the in-frame clones, and not every one. The table has 26,000 or so clones, 60% to 80% seen once. Sequenced: PBMCs. The receptors come from a male donor in good health and CMV-seronegative. Both conserved end residues are part of each CDR3. The D gene is left open where the match is weak. Clone sizes are given selectively: once, few, many, or a class where the clone is expanded.

cdr3_aa	cdr3_nt	v_call	j_call	clone_size	d_call
CASSPGLAGGFDEQYF	TGTGCCAGCAGTCCGGGACTAGCGGGAGGGTTTGACGAGCAGTACTTC	TRBV27	TRBJ2-7	-	TRBD2
CASSLRDRDDEQFF	TGTGCCAGTAGTTTAAGGGACAGGGATGATGAGCAGTTCTTC	TRBV19	TRBJ2-1	-	TRBD1
CASSPTGDYGYTF	TGCGCCAGCAGCCCGACGGGGGACTATGGCTACACCTTC	TRBV4-1	TRBJ1-2	-	-
CASSFRGAGDHYEQYF	TGTGCCAGCAGTTTCCGGGGAGCGGGAGACCACTACGAGCAGTACTTC	TRBV27	TRBJ2-7	-	TRBD2
CAVGAGLEIGELFF	TGCGCTGTAGGAGCAGGACTAGAGATCGGGGAGCTGTTTTTT	TRBV4-3	TRBJ2-2	-	TRBD2
CASLSGGDYEQYF	TGTGCCAGCCTTTCCGGGGGAGACTACGAGCAGTACTTC	TRBV7-9	TRBJ2-7	-	-
CASKGDSKGAFF	TGTGCCAGCAAAGGGGACAGTAAGGGAGCTTTCTTT	TRBV6-5	TRBJ1-1	-	TRBD1
CASSPTTGGNEKLFF	TGTGCCAGCTCACCAACAACAGGCGGAAATGAAAAACTGTTTTTT	TRBV18	TRBJ1-4	-	-
CASSPSFLVNEQFF	TGTGCCAGCTCACCGAGTTTTTTGGTGAATGAGCAGTTCTTC	TRBV18	TRBJ2-1	-	-
CASSANRDRGIDDEQFF	TGTGCCAGCAGCGCAAACCGGGACAGGGGAATTGACGATGAGCAGTTCTTC	TRBV9	TRBJ2-1	-	TRBD1
CASSLGDGLSYEQYF	TGTGCCAGCAGCTTAGGGGACGGACTATCCTACGAGCAGTACTTC	TRBV7-6	TRBJ2-7	-	-
CASSQKSFGPRDTQYF	TGTGCCAGTAGTCAAAAATCCTTTGGGCCACGAGATACGCAGTATTTT	TRBV19	TRBJ2-3	-	-
CASSPQGAVEKLFF	TGTGCCAGCTCACCGCAGGGGGCGGTTGAAAAACTGTTTTTT	TRBV18	TRBJ1-4	once	TRBD1
CASSSKTGLNTEAFF	TGTGCCAGCAGCTCTAAGACAGGCCTGAACACTGAAGCTTTCTTT	TRBV11-2	TRBJ1-1	once	-
CASKRDQNTGELFF	TGTGCCAGTAAACGGGATCAGAACACCGGGGAGCTGTTTTTT	TRBV19	TRBJ2-2	-	-
CASSLTVQETQYF	TGTGCCAGCAGCTTGACAGTACAAGAGACCCAGTACTTC	TRBV11-3	TRBJ2-5	-	-
CASSSGQGLDEQFF	TGCGCCAGCAGCTCCGGACAGGGCTTGGATGAGCAGTTCTTC	TRBV5-1	TRBJ2-1	once	TRBD1
CASSGQGTGANVLTF	TGTGCCAGCAGCGGGCAGGGGACTGGGGCCAACGTCCTGACTTTC	TRBV9	TRBJ2-6	-	-
CASSLSSNQPQHF	TGTGCCAGCAGCTTAAGCAGCAATCAGCCCCAGCATTTT	TRBV7-2	TRBJ1-5	-	-
CASSFRPGLAGGRNEQFF	TGTGCCAGCAGCTTCCGTCCGGGACTAGCGGGAGGGCGGAATGAGCAGTTCTTC	TRBV7-2	TRBJ2-1	once	TRBD2
CSVGGRGQATNTEAFF	TGCAGCGTTGGGGGGAGGGGACAGGCGACGAACACTGAAGCTTTCTTT	TRBV29-1	TRBJ1-1	-	TRBD1
CASSLVAVNYGYTF	TGTGCCAGCAGTTTAGTGGCAGTCAACTATGGCTACACCTTC	TRBV28	TRBJ1-2	-	-
CASRPGANNEQFF	TGTGCCAGTAGGCCAGGGGCTAACAATGAGCAGTTCTTC	TRBV19	TRBJ2-1	-	-
CASSLTQGAGETQYF	TGTGCCAGCAGTTTAACGCAGGGGGCGGGGGAGACCCAGTACTTC	TRBV28	TRBJ2-5	-	TRBD1
CASSPLGAGSGNTIYF	TGTGCCAGCTCACCTTTAGGGGCAGGTTCTGGAAACACCATATATTTT	TRBV18	TRBJ1-3	-	-
CASSWGTGGHYGYTF	TGTGCCAGCAGTTGGGGGACAGGGGGCCACTATGGCTACACCTTC	TRBV27	TRBJ1-2	-	TRBD1
CASSLLAGVVDTQYF	TGCGCCAGCAGCTTGCTAGCGGGAGTAGTAGATACGCAGTATTTT	TRBV5-1	TRBJ2-3	once	TRBD2
CASSSGTGGGTDTQYF	TGTGCCAGCAGCTCCGGGACAGGGGGTGGCACAGATACGCAGTATTTT	TRBV7-3	TRBJ2-3	-	TRBD1
CASSQLPGLNTVGETQYF	TGTGCCAGCAGCCAGTTACCGGGACTAAATACTGTAGGAGAGACCCAGTACTTC	TRBV4-2	TRBJ2-5	-	TRBD2
CASRYGLAGYEQYF	TGTGCCAGCAGATACGGACTAGCGGGCTACGAGCAGTACTTC	TRBV6-5	TRBJ2-7	-	TRBD2
CASSLPRGPHSYEQYF	TGTGCCAGCAGTTTACCCAGGGGGCCTCACTCCTACGAGCAGTACTTC	TRBV28	TRBJ2-7	-	TRBD1
CASSSGHMLTETQYF	TGTGCCAGCAGCTCGGGACATATGCTTACGGAGACCCAGTACTTC	TRBV11-3	TRBJ2-5	once	-
CASSSADRENYGYTF	TGTGCCAGCAGCTCCGCCGACAGGGAAAACTATGGCTACACCTTC	TRBV7-9	TRBJ1-2	-	TRBD1
CASSLNAGYNQPQHF	TGTGCCAGCAGCTTAAACGCAGGGTACAATCAGCCCCAGCATTTT	TRBV7-6	TRBJ1-5	-	-
CASSFGPGTSNEQFF	TGTGCCAGCAGCTTTGGGCCCGGGACAAGCAATGAGCAGTTCTTC	TRBV7-6	TRBJ2-1	-	-
CASSPFTEAFF	TGTGCCAGCAGCCCGTTCACTGAAGCTTTCTTT	TRBV7-2	TRBJ1-1	-	-
CASSLGQDYGYTF	TGTGCCAGCAGCCTGGGACAGGACTATGGCTACACCTTC	TRBV7-2	TRBJ1-2	-	TRBD1
CASSRTEGETQYF	TGCGCCAGCAGCCGGACTGAGGGCGAGACCCAGTACTTC	TRBV5-1	TRBJ2-5	once	-
CASSGPTGPYEQYF	TGTGCCAGCAGCGGACCGACAGGGCCCTACGAGCAGTACTTC	TRBV21-1	TRBJ2-7	-	-
CASSSQGPEQFF	TGTGCCAGCAGCTCACAGGGGCCTGAGCAGTTCTTC	TRBV5-4	TRBJ2-1	-	TRBD1
CASRAGTDLLTF	TGTGCCAGCAGGGCCGGGACAGACCTCCTCACCTTC	TRBV2	TRBJ1-2	-	TRBD1
CASSPSRDPSPLHF	TGTGCCAGCAGCCCCTCCAGGGATCCTTCACCCCTCCACTTT	TRBV7-9	TRBJ1-6	-	-
CASSLLSRGYNEQFF	TGCGCCAGCAGCCTTCTCTCCCGGGGCTACAATGAGCAGTTCTTC	TRBV4-3	TRBJ2-1	few	-
CASKDRGSVRYEQYF	TGTGCCAGCAAGGACAGGGGGTCGGTCAGGTACGAGCAGTACTTC	TRBV28	TRBJ2-7	-	TRBD1
CASSDSALGLAGSDTQYF	TGTGCCAGCAGTGACTCCGCCCTGGGACTAGCTGGGTCAGATACGCAGTATTTT	TRBV6-4	TRBJ2-3	-	TRBD2
CASSFTGDRDEQFF	TGTGCCAGCAGCTTCACAGGGGATCGCGATGAGCAGTTCTTC	TRBV7-3	TRBJ2-1	-	TRBD1
CASSQRQEGWAYNEQFF	TGTGCCAGCTCACAGCGGCAGGAAGGGTGGGCCTACAATGAGCAGTTCTTC	TRBV18	TRBJ2-1	-	-
CASSSGQGLAKNIQYF	TGTGCCAGCAGCTCTGGACAGGGGCTAGCCAAAAACATTCAGTACTTC	TRBV7-2	TRBJ2-4	-	TRBD1
CASTSGQATYEQYF	TGTGCCAGCACCTCGGGACAGGCCACCTACGAGCAGTACTTC	TRBV5-4	TRBJ2-7	-	TRBD1
CASSLDSHSTEAFF	TGCGCCAGCAGCCTGGACAGTCATAGTACTGAAGCTTTCTTT	TRBV5-1	TRBJ1-1	-	-
CASSLNQGADEQYF	TGTGCCAGCAGCTTAAACCAGGGGGCCGACGAGCAGTACTTC	TRBV7-9	TRBJ2-7	-	TRBD1
CASSLAEREGYTDTQYF	TGTGCCAGCAGCTTGGCCGAGCGGGAGGGATACACAGATACGCAGTATTTT	TRBV5-4	TRBJ2-3	-	TRBD2
CASSSPSRRFVEQYF	TGTGCCAGCAGCTCTCCTAGCAGAAGGTTCGTCGAGCAGTACTTC	TRBV13	TRBJ2-7	-	-
CASSYYRTYEQYF	TGTGCCAGCAGTTACTACAGGACCTACGAGCAGTACTTC	TRBV6-5	TRBJ2-7	-	-
CASSLMGGDNQPQHF	TGCGCCAGCAGCCTTATGGGGGGGGACAATCAGCCCCAGCATTTT	TRBV5-1	TRBJ1-5	-	-
CASSLDSGRPGVTQYF	TGTGCCAGCAGCTTAGATAGCGGGAGGCCTGGGGTAACGCAGTATTTT	TRBV7-2	TRBJ2-3	-	TRBD2
CASRPPAEKNIQYF	TGTGCCAGCAGACCCCCGGCGGAAAAAAACATTCAGTACTTC	TRBV6-1	TRBJ2-4	-	-
CASTEDAGSTDTQYF	TGTGCCAGCACCGAAGATGCGGGGAGCACAGATACGCAGTATTTT	TRBV6-1	TRBJ2-3	-	-
CASSLPPPGTGEEQYF	TGTGCCAGCAGCCTGCCCCCTCCCGGGACAGGGGAAGAGCAGTACTTC	TRBV11-3	TRBJ2-7	-	TRBD1